This T cell receptor (beta chain) was identified during a study of cytomegalovirus exposure and HLA in healthy donors. Study results and limitations: Sequencing probably produced one cluster of sequence variants that were highly shared. Follow-up analysis later connected one missense variant in DCLRE1C with trimming of TCR beta V- and J-genes.

The PCR employed 60 Vbeta primers together with 13 Jbeta primers. Repertoires were generated with immunoSEQ multiplex PCR, while TCRdb's copy carries only in-frame clones and drops some. The sample includes 150,000 or so clones. The V gene's germline CDR1 is SGHNT and CDR2 YENEEA. CDR3 length: 15 amino acids. V dropped 4 bases and J dropped 3 bases, with 16 bases sitting between them. Concerning this clone: Its antigen is unknown.

Sequencing input: PBMCs. This TCR was sampled from a woman aged 45-65 years in good health and CMV-seronegative. J is TRBJ2-7 and V is TRBV11-3, with D perhaps TRBD2 (5 bases). CDR3 sequence: CASSSSLPGDYEQYF. CDR3 DNA: TGTGCCAGCAGCTCCAGTCTCCCCGGGGACTACGAGCAGTACTTC.